This T cell receptor beta chain was sequenced during a study of control samples from healthy donors and cancer patients. TCRdb's copy holds only in-frame clones and misses some; the assay was immunoSEQ multiplex PCR. The sample has some 130,000 clones, 75% to 95% seen once. Germline lookup yields CDR1 SNHLY and CDR2 FYNNEI. Trimming took 0 bases from V and 8 from J, leaving 8 bases between them. CDR3 length: 13 amino acids. The specimen sequenced was blood. The chain employs TRBV2 and TRBJ1-3; D not resolved. The clonotype comes from a man aged 18 to 30 in good health. The CDR3 is CASSEARVDTIYF. The DNA for the CDR3 is TGTGCCAGCAGTGAAGCGCGGGTGGACACCATATATTTT.